This is a list of T cell receptor beta chains from one sample in a study of blood T cell repertoires in COVID-19. Clones were read by immunoSEQ multiplex PCR, and TCRdb kept only the in-frame ones, dropping some. The sample yields roughly 430,000 clones, nearly 90% seen once. Input material: PBMCs or T cells enriched from blood (not recorded which). These receptors were collected from a woman aged 40 to 50 with acute COVID-19. The CDR3 runs from the conserved cysteine through the conserved F or W. A D gene is named only where the DNA matches it firmly. Not all rows give a size; the values are once, few, many and, for expanded clones, a class.

TRBV30,.,.,TRBJ2-5,CAWSLRGGLTGTQYF
TRBV2,.,.,TRBJ1-2,CASSPGTPVANYGYTF
TRBV29-1,.,TRBD1,TRBJ2-3,CSADDRERGTDTQYF
TRBV6-5,.,.,TRBJ1-3,CASSYSPQGGNTIYF
TRBV6-6,few,TRBD1,TRBJ2-7,CASSYFSGQGNGEQYF
TRBV28,once,.,TRBJ2-3,CASSFRVTDTQYF
TRBV9,.,.,TRBJ2-2,CASSRTTGNTGELFF
TRBV7-9,.,TRBD1,TRBJ1-2,CASSRDRATNSAGGYTF
TRBV5-6,.,.,TRBJ1-5,CASSQGQTGQPQHF
TRBV30,.,.,TRBJ1-4,CAWSSAGGEKLFF
TRBV7-6,.,.,TRBJ2-7,CASSLAQGLSDEQYF
TRBV2,.,TRBD1,TRBJ2-7,CASTGQGFDEQYF
TRBV5-1,.,.,TRBJ2-4,CASSLAGLAKNIQYF
TRBV11-2,.,.,TRBJ1-1,CASAPRGNTEAFF
TRBV11-3,.,.,TRBJ2-1,CASSLDPRNEQFF
TRBV2,.,.,TRBJ1-4,CASSSSRGPGEKLFF
TRBV5-8,.,.,TRBJ1-6,CASSFSTGNSPLHF
TRBV6-5,.,.,TRBJ1-1,CASRSLFRNTEAFF
TRBV6-5,.,.,TRBJ1-6,CASYQAFLASPLHF
TRBV11-2,.,.,TRBJ1-1,CASKTGIGLNTEAFF
TRBV15,.,.,TRBJ1-5,CATSRALGQSNQPQHF
TRBV24-1,.,.,TRBJ1-1,CATSDLLSTDPNTEAFF
TRBV4-2,.,.,TRBJ2-3,CASSQEAIAPSTDTQYF
TRBV29-1,.,.,TRBJ1-5,CSVSQGNQPQHF
TRBV19,.,.,TRBJ1-1,CASSILGGRGNTEAFF
TRBV5-4,.,TRBD1,TRBJ2-3,CASSLSQGGRTQYF
TRBV2,once,TRBD1,TRBJ1-4,CASSGDRATNEKLFF
TRBV5-8,.,TRBD2,TRBJ2-1,CASSLFSGGRNEQFF
TRBV11-2,.,.,TRBJ1-2,CASSHWAANYYGYTF
TRBV6-9,.,TRBD1,TRBJ2-3,CASSSRQGDTQYF
TRBV29-1,.,.,TRBJ2-3,CSVERGSPTDTQYF
TRBV30,.,TRBD1,TRBJ1-3,CAWNDRATGNTIYF
TRBV4-2,.,TRBD2,TRBJ2-7,CASSQNLAGENYEQYF
TRBV5-4,.,TRBD2,TRBJ2-2,CASSFELARTGELFF
TRBV2,.,.,TRBJ1-2,CARTVQTNYGYTF
TRBV5-1,.,.,TRBJ1-1,CASGNQGLNTEAFF
TRBV5-1,.,.,TRBJ1-1,CASSPQGKEAFF
TRBV19,.,.,TRBJ2-7,CASQGAYEQYF
TRBV5-1,.,TRBD1,TRBJ2-3,CASSFGRGRGDTQYF
TRBV15,.,.,TRBJ1-3,CATSRDRRDTIYF
TRBV10-3,.,TRBD1,TRBJ2-3,CAIRGDRGLDTQYF
TRBV9,.,TRBD1,TRBJ1-1,CASSVITGQGNTEAFF
TRBV4-2,.,.,TRBJ2-1,CASSQELVRSYNEQFF
TRBV5-8,.,TRBD2,TRBJ2-5,CASSRLAGIQETQYF
TRBV19,.,TRBD1,TRBJ1-6,CASSIGTGTSSPLHF
TRBV18,.,.,TRBJ1-1,CASSPQGSTEAFF
TRBV11-3,.,.,TRBJ1-1,CASSLDLTSLGGLTEAFF
TRBV29-1,.,TRBD1,TRBJ1-5,CSVGQGSNQPQHF
TRBV5-1,.,.,TRBJ2-1,CASSLEGRGLDEQFF
TRBV30,.,.,TRBJ1-2,CAWRGSGDSYGYTF
TRBV14,.,.,TRBJ2-7,CASRGGESSYEQYF
TRBV2,.,.,TRBJ1-1,CASIGGLEAFF
TRBV24-1,.,TRBD1,TRBJ1-2,CATSDPGQVTDGYTF
TRBV7-6,.,.,TRBJ1-1,CASSLGGGGGRNTEAFF
TRBV3-1/TRBV3-2,.,.,TRBJ1-2,CASSQEGAGAKAESGYGYTF